This entry lists 24 T cell receptor beta chains sequenced from one sample in a study of identical twins. TCRdb ran MiXCR on the 5' RACE reads and lists one entry per CDR3 protein. The sample lists about 430,000 distinct CDR3 sequences; around 18% were seen once. The source material was naive T cells sorted from blood. These receptor sequences come from a man aged 50 or older in good health.

In its sample, this clonotype was seen a few times. In nucleotides, the CDR3 is TGCGCCAGCAGCCAAGATTTTCGGGGGAGTTACAATGAGCAGTTCTTC. Its protein product is CASSQDFRGSYNEQFF. The genes are TRBV4-3 and TRBJ2-1, with TRBD2 as a possible D gene (6 bases). Germline V lookup: CDR1 LGHNA, CDR2 YSLEER. The CDR3 is made up of 16 amino acids. V dropped 0 bases and J dropped 4 bases, with 13 bases sitting between them.

The chain employs TRBV28 and TRBJ2-7, with 9 bases matching TRBD2. CDR3 length equals 17 residues. The ends lost 3 bases at V and 5 bases at J; junction bases unmatched: 14. CDR1 is MDHEN and CDR2 is SYDVKM in the germline V gene. The CDR3 sequence is CASSFPTPGLAVHEQYF. The DNA of the CDR3 is TGTGCCAGCAGTTTCCCGACTCCGGGACTAGCTGTCCACGAGCAGTACTTC. The full variable domain, completed using reference TRBV28 and TRBJ2-7, is DVKVTQSSRYLVKRTGEKVFLECVQDMDHENMFWYRQDPGLGLRLIYFSYDVKMKEKGDIPEGYSVSREKKERFSLILESASTNQTSMYLCASSFPTPGLAVHEQYFGPGTRLTVT.

The sample holds one count of this clonotype. The V gene is TRBV6-1, the J gene TRBJ2-7; D unclear. CDR1 and CDR2 (germline): MNHNS, SASEGT. The CDR3 totals 11 residues. The V gene lost 3 bases and the J gene lost 7 bases, with 7 bases spanning the gap. The CDR3 coding sequence is TGTGCCAGCAGTGATCTAATAGAGCAGTACTTC. The encoded protein is CASSDLIEQYF.

The V call is TRBV20-1, the J call TRBJ2-2, with a tentative D call TRBD1 (5 bases). The CDR3 sequence is 18 residues long. Trimming stripped 0 bases from V and 0 bases from J, with 17 bases between. Germline assignment: CDR1 DFQATT and CDR2 SNEGSKA (reference sequence). CDR3 protein: CSARDTARVPPNTGELFF. For the CDR3, the DNA is TGCAGTGCTAGAGATACGGCCAGGGTCCCTCCGAACACCGGGGAGCTGTTTTTT.

This clonotype was seen a handful of times. The chain is built from TRBV15 and TRBJ2-2; D is undetermined. The germline CDR1 and CDR2 sequences are LNHNV and YYDKDF (reference sequence). The V gene lost 0 bases and the J gene lost 7 bases, with 12 bases spanning the gap. There are 15 residues in the CDR3. CDR3 in DNA: TGTGCCACCAGCAGAGAGACTGGGAATTTCGGGGAGCTGTTTTTT. It encodes CATSRETGNFGELFF.

This clonotype was counted ten times or more. CDR3 amino acids: CSVEDTGDEAFF. CDR3 DNA sequence: TGCAGCGTTGAAGATACGGGCGATGAAGCTTTCTTT. The chain couples TRBV29-1 to TRBJ1-1; unclear D gene. The germline gives CDR1 SQVTM, CDR2 ANQGSEA. The V and J ends lost 0 bases and 7 bases respectively, with 9 bases between them. The length of the CDR3 is 12 residues. The full variable domain, with the rest looked up from reference TRBV29-1 and TRBJ1-1, is SAVISQKPSRDICQRGTSLTIQCQVDSQVTMMFWYRQQPGQSLTLIATANQGSEATYESGFVIDKFPISRPNLTFSTLTVSNMSPEDSSIYLCSVEDTGDEAFFGQGTRLTVV.

This clonotype was counted ten times or more. The J gene is TRBJ2-2, the V gene TRBV6-1; the match to TRBD2 covers 8 bases. The CDR3 is 15 amino acids. With 7 bases clipped from V and 4 bases from J, the junction kept 8 bases outside the gene matches. The germline V gene encodes CDR1 MNHNS and CDR2 SASEGT. The CDR3 DNA follows: TGTGCCAGCAAGATCTTAGCGGGAAGCACCGGGGAGCTGTTTTTT. It encodes CASKILAGSTGELFF.

This clonotype has only a few counts. This rearrangement joins TRBV29-1 to TRBJ2-2, with TRBD1 matching 10 bases. The CDR3 is 16 amino acids. The germline CDR1 and CDR2 sequences are SQVTM and ANQGSEA. J was trimmed by 1 base and V by 2 bases; bases with no gene match: 4. CDR3: CSVENRDRGNTGELFF. The CDR3 bases are TGCAGCGTTGAAAACAGGGACAGGGGGAACACCGGGGAGCTGTTTTTT.

This clonotype was recorded many times. The chain recombines TRBV20-1 with TRBJ2-3; 9 bases match TRBD2. Germline CDR1 and CDR2: DFQATT and SNEGSKA (reference sequence). The CDR3 extends over 17 amino acids. V shed 3 bases, J shed 4 bases, and the junction held 14 bases outside the gene matches. The CDR3 loop reads CSASSLAGLEWADTQYF. DNA for the CDR3: TGCAGTGCTAGCAGTCTAGCGGGGCTTGAGTGGGCAGATACGCAGTATTTT.

The table lists this clonotype with many counts. V is TRBV10-3 and J is TRBJ1-5; D is unresolved. Germline lookup yields CDR1 ENHRY and CDR2 SYGVKD. V gave up 3 bases and J gave up 1 base, with 16 bases separating them. This CDR3 contains 17 residues. The CDR3, as DNA: TGTGCCATCAGTGATCGACCGGCCGCCCTCAGCAATCAGCCCCAGCATTTT. Protein product: CAISDRPAALSNQPQHF.

This clonotype showed up just a few times. The CDR3 loop is CSARGLQLAGDLNEQFF. DNA for the CDR3: TGCAGTGCTAGAGGCCTCCAACTAGCGGGGGACCTGAATGAGCAGTTCTTC. The chain couples TRBV20-1 to TRBJ2-1, with 11 bases identical to TRBD2. There are 17 residues in the CDR3. In germline, CDR1 is DFQATT, CDR2 SNEGSKA (reference sequence). V shed 1 base, J shed 7 bases, and the junction held 12 bases outside the gene matches.

This clonotype was counted only a few times. This chain connects TRBV18 to TRBJ2-3; D is possibly TRBD1 (5 bases). The CDR3 runs to 11 residues. Germline V CDR1 and CDR2: KGHSH, LQKENI. V dropped 8 bases and J dropped 5 bases, with 8 bases sitting between them. This CDR3 is CASQGGDTQYF. In DNA form, the CDR3 reads TGTGCCAGCCAGGGCGGAGATACGCAGTATTTT. Variable domain in full (rest from reference TRBV18 and TRBJ2-3): NAGVMQNPRHLVRRRGQEARLRCSPMKGHSHVYWYRQLPEEGLKFMVYLQKENIIDESGMPKERFSAEFPKEGPSILRIQQVVRGDSAAYFCASQGGDTQYFGPGTRLTVL.

The chain carries TRBV20-1 and TRBJ2-1, with D unresolved. Germline V CDR1 and CDR2: DFQATT, SNEGSKA (reference sequence). CDR3 length: 14 amino acids. The V and J ends lost 2 bases and 7 bases respectively, with 15 bases between them. CDR3 protein: CSARSPWGKNEQFF. CDR3 sequence (DNA): TGCAGTGCTAGAAGCCCCTGGGGAAAAAATGAGCAGTTCTTC.

This clonotype was picked up many times. V and J are TRBV27 and TRBJ2-1; D might be TRBD1 (6 bases). Per germline, CDR1 MNHEY and CDR2 SMNVEV (reference sequence). The CDR3 loop spans 14 amino acids. V was pared by 8 bases and J by 4 bases, with 15 bases between. CDR3 coding DNA: TGTGCCAGCCGCAGGGGTCTGTTGTACAATGAGCAGTTCTTC. The encoded protein is CASRRGLLYNEQFF.

Only a few counts were recorded for this clonotype. The chain employs TRBV5-6 and TRBJ2-7; TRBD1 matches 7 bases. J gave up 4 bases and V 6 bases, and 16 bases lay outside the gene matches. The CDR3 runs to 16 residues. CDR1 is SGHDT and CDR2 is YYEEEE in the germline V gene. CDR3 nucleotides: TGTGCCAGCACCCCAAGTCCCCAGGGGGTGTGGTACGAGCAGTACTTC. It specifies CASTPSPQGVWYEQYF. Combining the CDR3 with reference TRBV5-6 and TRBJ2-7 gives the whole variable domain DAGVTQSPTHLIKTRGQQVTLRCSPKSGHDTVSWYQQALGQGPQFIFQYYEEEERQRGNFPDRFSGHQFPNYSSELNVNALLLGDSALYLCASTPSPQGVWYEQYFGPGTRLTVT.

This clonotype was found a few times. V usage is TRBV6-1 and J usage is TRBJ2-7; TRBD2 matches 9 bases. After removal of 5 bases from V and 0 bases from J, the junction contained 5 bases not matched to a gene. This CDR3 comprises 15 residues. Germline CDR1 is MNHNS and CDR2 is SASEGT. CDR3 DNA sequence: TGTGCCAGCAGTCATCTAGCGGGGCCCTCCTACGAGCAGTACTTC. Translation gives CASSHLAGPSYEQYF.

The table lists this clonotype with many counts. This chain uses TRBV10-3 with TRBJ1-1, with 8 bases aligning to TRBD1. Germline V gene data show CDR1 as ENHRY and CDR2 as SYGVKD. The CDR3 sequence is 13 residues long. Trimming cost V 11 bases and J 0 bases; bases outside gene matches: 5. The CDR3 bases are TGTGCCGCCCGGACAGGGATGAACACTGAAGCTTTCTTT. Translated, it gives CAARTGMNTEAFF.

Ten or more counts support this clonotype. V is TRBV6-5 and J is TRBJ1-2, with D perhaps matching TRBD1 (5 bases). CDR3 length: 14 amino acids. V lost 2 bases, J lost 4 bases, and 11 bases lay in between. The V gene's germline CDR1 is MNHEY and CDR2 SVGAGI. The CDR3 spells CASSYGGTGYGYTF. The CDR3 DNA reads as TGTGCCAGCAGTTACGGAGGGACGGGCTATGGCTACACCTTC.

The rearrangement uses TRBV4-3 and TRBJ2-7; a possible D gene is TRBD1 (6 bases). Trimming removed 0 bases at V and 3 bases at J, with 15 bases between. Looked up from germline, CDR1 is LGHNA and CDR2 is YSLEER. This CDR3 contains 16 residues. The CDR3: CASSQERQATYYEQYF. The CDR3 DNA follows: TGCGCCAGCAGCCAAGAGCGACAGGCGACGTACTACGAGCAGTACTTC.

The genes are TRBV7-9 and TRBJ2-1; maybe TRBD1 (8 bases). CDR3 size: 13 residues. V lost 5 bases to trimming and J lost 12 bases, with 17 bases between them. CDR1 SEHNR and CDR2 FQNEAQ come from the germline V gene (reference sequence). Written as DNA, the CDR3 is TGTGCCAGCAGCCTCGGGACAGGCGGGGGGCAGTTCTTC. It yields the protein CASSLGTGGGQFF.

The CDR3 is CASSSGTRNYNEQFF. Written as DNA, the CDR3 is TGTGCCAGCAGTTCCGGGACTAGGAACTACAATGAGCAGTTCTTC. The chain employs TRBV6-2 or TRBV6-3 and TRBJ2-1; 8 nucleotides match TRBD2. This CDR3 has 15 amino acids. The germline gives CDR1 MNHEY, CDR2 SVGEGT. Trimming took 4 bases from V and 3 from J; bases not matched to a gene: 5.

The genes are TRBV28 and TRBJ2-1; 9 bases match TRBD2. Losses at the gene ends were 8 bases for V and 10 bases for J; bases not matched to a gene: 12. The germline V gene encodes CDR1 MDHEN and CDR2 SYDVKM. This CDR3 spans 14 amino acids. The CDR3 spells CASELAGARLEQFF. The DNA of the CDR3 is TGTGCCAGCGAACTAGCGGGCGCCAGATTGGAGCAGTTCTTC.

This clonotype came up a few times. V usage is TRBV20-1 and J usage is TRBJ2-7; D not certain. The CDR3 extends over 16 amino acids. Trimming cost V 1 base and J 2 bases, with 18 bases left between them. Germline lookup yields CDR1 DFQATT and CDR2 SNEGSKA (reference sequence). The CDR3: CSARVLPPFQTYEQYF. CDR3 in DNA: TGCAGTGCTAGAGTTCTCCCGCCTTTTCAGACCTACGAGCAGTACTTC.

This chain links TRBV28 with TRBJ2-7; weak D call: TRBD1 (5 bases). This CDR3 is built from 15 residues. Trimming left V 5 bases short and J 0 bases short, with 14 bases between. Looked up from germline, CDR1 is MDHEN and CDR2 is SYDVKM. CDR3 coding DNA: TGTGCCAGCAGTCCAGGACATATTAACTCCTACGAGCAGTACTTC. This encodes CASSPGHINSYEQYF.